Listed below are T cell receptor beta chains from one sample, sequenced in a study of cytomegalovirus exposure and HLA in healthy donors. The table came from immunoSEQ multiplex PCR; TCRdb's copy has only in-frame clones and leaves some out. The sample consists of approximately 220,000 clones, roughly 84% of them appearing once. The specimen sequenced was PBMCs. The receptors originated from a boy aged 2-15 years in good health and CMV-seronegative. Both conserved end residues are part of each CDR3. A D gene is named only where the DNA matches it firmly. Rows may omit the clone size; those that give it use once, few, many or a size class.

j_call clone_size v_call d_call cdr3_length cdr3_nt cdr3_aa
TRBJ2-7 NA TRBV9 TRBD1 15 TGTGCCAGCAGCGGACCAGGGGGCCTGGGAAACGAGCAGTACTTC CASSGPGGLGNEQYF
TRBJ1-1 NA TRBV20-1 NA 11 TGCAGTGCTACCTCAGGCAGCCTCGCTTTCTTT CSATSGSLAFF
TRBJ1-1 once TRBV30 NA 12 TGTGCCTGGAGTTCAGGGTACACTGAAGCTTTCTTT CAWSSGYTEAFF
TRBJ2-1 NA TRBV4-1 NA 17 TGCGCCAGCAGCCAAGTACCCGGCCTAGGCCCCTACAATGAGCAGTTCTTC CASSQVPGLGPYNEQFF
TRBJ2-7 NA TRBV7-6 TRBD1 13 TGTGCCAGCAGCCTGGACAGGGGTTACGAGCAGTACTTC CASSLDRGYEQYF
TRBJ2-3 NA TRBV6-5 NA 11 TGTGCCAGCCGCGCCGGGGATACGCAGTATTTT CASRAGDTQYF
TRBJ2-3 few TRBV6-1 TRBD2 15 TGTGCCAGCAGTGAGACTAGCGGGGGGCCTAGTACGCAGTATTTT CASSETSGGPSTQYF
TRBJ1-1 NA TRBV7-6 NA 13 TGTGCCAGCAGCTTAGAAGGGGGTGCTGAAGCTTTCTTT CASSLEGGAEAFF
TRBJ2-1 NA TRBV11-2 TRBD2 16 TGTGCCAGCAGCTACGGACTAGCGGGAGTGGGGGTTGAGCAGTTCTTC CASSYGLAGVGVEQFF
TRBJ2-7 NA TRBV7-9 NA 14 TGTGCCAGCAGCTTATGGGCAGCCTCCTACGAGCAGTACTTC CASSLWAASYEQYF
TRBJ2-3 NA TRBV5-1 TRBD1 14 TGCGCCAGCAGCTCGGACAGGGGTACAGATACGCAGTATTTT CASSSDRGTDTQYF
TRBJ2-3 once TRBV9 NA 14 TGTGCCAGCAGCCCCTTCGGGGGCACAGATACGCAGTATTTT CASSPFGGTDTQYF
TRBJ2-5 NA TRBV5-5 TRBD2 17 TGTGCCAGCAGCCAGTGTCCTCTAGCGGGTCGAGTCGAGACCCAGTACTTC CASSQCPLAGRVETQYF
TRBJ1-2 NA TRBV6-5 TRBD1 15 TGTGCCAGCAGCCTTAACAGGGGTCTTATCTATGGCTACACCTTC CASSLNRGLIYGYTF